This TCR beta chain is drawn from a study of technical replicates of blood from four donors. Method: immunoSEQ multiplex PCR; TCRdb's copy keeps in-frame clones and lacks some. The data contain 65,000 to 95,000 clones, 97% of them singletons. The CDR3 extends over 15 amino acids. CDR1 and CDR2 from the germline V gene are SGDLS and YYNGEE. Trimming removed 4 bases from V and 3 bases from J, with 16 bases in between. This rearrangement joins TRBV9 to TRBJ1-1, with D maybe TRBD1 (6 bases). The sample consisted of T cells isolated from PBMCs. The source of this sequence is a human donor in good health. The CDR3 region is CASSPQGPMDTEAFF. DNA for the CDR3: TGTGCCAGCAGCCCGCAGGGGCCGATGGACACTGAAGCTTTCTTT.